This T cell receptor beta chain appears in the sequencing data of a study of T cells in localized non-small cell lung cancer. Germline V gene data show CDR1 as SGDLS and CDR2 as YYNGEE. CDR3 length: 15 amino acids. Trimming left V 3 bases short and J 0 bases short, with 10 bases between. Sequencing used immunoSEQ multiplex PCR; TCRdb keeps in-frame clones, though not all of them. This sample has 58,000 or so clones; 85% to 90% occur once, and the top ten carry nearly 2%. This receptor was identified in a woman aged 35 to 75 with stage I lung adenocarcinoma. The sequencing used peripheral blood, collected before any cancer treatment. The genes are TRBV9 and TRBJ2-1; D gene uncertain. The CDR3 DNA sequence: TGTGCCAGCAGCGCGGACGGTGCCTCCTACAATGAGCAGTTCTTC. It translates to CASSADGASYNEQFF.